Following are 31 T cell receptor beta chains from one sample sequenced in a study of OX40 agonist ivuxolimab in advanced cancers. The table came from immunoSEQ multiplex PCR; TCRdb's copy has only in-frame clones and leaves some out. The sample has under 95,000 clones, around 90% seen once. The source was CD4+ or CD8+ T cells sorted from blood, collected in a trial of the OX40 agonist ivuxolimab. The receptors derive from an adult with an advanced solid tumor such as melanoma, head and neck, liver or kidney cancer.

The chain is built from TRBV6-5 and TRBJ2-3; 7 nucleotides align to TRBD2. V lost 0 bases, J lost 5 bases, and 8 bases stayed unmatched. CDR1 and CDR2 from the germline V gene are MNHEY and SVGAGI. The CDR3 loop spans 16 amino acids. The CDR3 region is CASSYSRERTLDTQYF. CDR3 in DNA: TGTGCCAGCAGTTACTCGCGGGAGAGGACACTAGATACGCAGTATTTT.

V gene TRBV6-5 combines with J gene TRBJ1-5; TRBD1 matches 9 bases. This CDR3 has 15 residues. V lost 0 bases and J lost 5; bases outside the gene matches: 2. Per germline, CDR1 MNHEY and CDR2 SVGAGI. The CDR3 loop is CASSYSWDRDQPQHF. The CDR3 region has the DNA TGTGCCAGCAGTTACTCGTGGGACAGGGATCAGCCCCAGCATTTT.

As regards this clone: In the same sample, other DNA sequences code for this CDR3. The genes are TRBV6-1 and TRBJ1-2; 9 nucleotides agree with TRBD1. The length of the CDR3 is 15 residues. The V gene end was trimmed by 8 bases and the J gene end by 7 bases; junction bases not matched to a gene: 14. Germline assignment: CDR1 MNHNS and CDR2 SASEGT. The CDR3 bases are TGTGCCAGCGCTACCCTACAGGGGGCGAAGGGTGGCTACACCTTC. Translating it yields CASATLQGAKGGYTF.

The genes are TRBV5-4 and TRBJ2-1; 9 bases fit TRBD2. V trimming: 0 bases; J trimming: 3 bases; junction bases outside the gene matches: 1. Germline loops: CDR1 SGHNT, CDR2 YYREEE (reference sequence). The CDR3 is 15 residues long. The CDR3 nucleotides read TGTGCCAGCAGCTTGGTGACTAGCGGCTACAATGAGCAGTTCTTC. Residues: CASSLVTSGYNEQFF.

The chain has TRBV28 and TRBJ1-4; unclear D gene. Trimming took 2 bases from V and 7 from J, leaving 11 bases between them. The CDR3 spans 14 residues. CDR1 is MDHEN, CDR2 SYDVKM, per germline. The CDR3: CASSLGRSGEKLFF. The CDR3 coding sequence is TGTGCCAGCAGTTTAGGGCGGTCCGGTGAAAAACTGTTTTTT.

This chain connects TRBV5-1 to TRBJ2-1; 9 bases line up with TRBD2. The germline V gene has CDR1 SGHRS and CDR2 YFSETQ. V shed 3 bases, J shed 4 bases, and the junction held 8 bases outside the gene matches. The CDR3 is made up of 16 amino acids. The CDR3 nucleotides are TGCGCCAGCAGCTCCCTGGGGACTAGCACTTACAATGAGCAGTTCTTC. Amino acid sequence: CASSSLGTSTYNEQFF.

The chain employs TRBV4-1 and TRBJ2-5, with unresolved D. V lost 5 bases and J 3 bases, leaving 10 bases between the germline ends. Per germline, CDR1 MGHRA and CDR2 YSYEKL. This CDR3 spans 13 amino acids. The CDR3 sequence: CASSGQTEETQYF. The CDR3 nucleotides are TGCGCCAGCAGCGGGCAGACCGAAGAGACCCAGTACTTC.

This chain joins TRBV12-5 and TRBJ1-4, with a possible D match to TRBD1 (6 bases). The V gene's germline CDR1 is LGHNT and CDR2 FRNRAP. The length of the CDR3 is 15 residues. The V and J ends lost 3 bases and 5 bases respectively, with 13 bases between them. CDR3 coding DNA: TGTGCTAGTGGTTTCGGACAGACCTTGAATGAAAAACTGTTTTTT. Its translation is CASGFGQTLNEKLFF. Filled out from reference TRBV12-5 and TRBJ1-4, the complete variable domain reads DARVTQTPRHKVTEMGQEVTMRCQPILGHNTVFWYRQTMMQGLELLAYFRNRAPLDDSGMPKDRFSAEMPDATLATLKIQPSEPRDSAVYFCASGFGQTLNEKLFFGSGTQLSVL.

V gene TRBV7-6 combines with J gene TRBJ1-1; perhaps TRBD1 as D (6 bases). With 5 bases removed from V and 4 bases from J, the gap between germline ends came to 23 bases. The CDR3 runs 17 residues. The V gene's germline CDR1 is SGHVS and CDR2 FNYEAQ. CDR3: CASSPPTGMGPGTEAFF. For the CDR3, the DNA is TGTGCCAGCAGCCCCCCGACAGGCATGGGCCCCGGCACTGAAGCTTTCTTT.

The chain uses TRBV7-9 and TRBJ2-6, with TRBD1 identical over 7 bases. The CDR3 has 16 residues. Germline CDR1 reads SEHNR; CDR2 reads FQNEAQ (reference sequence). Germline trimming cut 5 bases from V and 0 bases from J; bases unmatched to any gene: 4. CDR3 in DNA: TGTGCCAGCAGCCGAGGGGGCGGCTCTGGGGCCAACGTCCTGACTTTC. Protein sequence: CASSRGGGSGANVLTF. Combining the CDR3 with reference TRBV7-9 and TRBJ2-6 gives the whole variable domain DTGVSQNPRHKITKRGQNVTFRCDPISEHNRLYWYRQTLGQGPEFLTYFQNEAQLEKSRLLSDRFSAERPKGSFSTLEIQRTEQGDSAMYLCASSRGGGSGANVLTFGAGSRLTVL.

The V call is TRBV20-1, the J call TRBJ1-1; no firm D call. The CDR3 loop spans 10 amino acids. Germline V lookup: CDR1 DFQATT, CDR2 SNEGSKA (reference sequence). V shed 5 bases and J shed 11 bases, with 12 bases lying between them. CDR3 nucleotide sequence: TGCAGTGCTGAGAGGGTCGGGGCTTTCTTT. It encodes CSAERVGAFF.

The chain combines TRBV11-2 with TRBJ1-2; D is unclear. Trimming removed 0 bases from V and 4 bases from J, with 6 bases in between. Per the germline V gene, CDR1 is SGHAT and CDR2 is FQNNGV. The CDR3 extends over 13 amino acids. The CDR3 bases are TGTGCCAGCAGCTTAGAAGCAGGCTATGGCTACACCTTC. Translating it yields CASSLEAGYGYTF. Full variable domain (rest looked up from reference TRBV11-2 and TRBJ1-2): EAGVAQSPRYKIIEKRQSVAFWCNPISGHATLYWYQQILGQGPKLLIQFQNNGVVDDSQLPKDRFSAERLKGVDSTLKIQPAKLEDSAVYLCASSLEAGYGYTFGSGTRLTVV.

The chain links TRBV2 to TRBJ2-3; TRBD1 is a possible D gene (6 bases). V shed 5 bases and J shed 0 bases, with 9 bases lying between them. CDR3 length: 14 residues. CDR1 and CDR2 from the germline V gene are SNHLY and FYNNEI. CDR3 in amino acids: CASSTGFSTDTQYF. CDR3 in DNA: TGTGCCAGCAGTACAGGGTTTAGCACAGATACGCAGTATTTT.

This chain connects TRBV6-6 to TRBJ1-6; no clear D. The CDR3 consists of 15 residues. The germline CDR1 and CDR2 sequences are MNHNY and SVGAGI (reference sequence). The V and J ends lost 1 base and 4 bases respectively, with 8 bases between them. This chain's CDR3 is CASSYLADYNSPLHF. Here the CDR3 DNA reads TGTGCCAGCAGTTACTTGGCCGATTATAATTCACCCCTCCACTTT.

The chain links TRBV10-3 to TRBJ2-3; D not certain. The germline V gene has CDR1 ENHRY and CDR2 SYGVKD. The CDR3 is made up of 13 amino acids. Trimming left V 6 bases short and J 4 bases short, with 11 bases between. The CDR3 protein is CAIRSVSADTQYF. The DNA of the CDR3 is TGTGCCATCAGAAGTGTCAGTGCAGATACGCAGTATTTT.

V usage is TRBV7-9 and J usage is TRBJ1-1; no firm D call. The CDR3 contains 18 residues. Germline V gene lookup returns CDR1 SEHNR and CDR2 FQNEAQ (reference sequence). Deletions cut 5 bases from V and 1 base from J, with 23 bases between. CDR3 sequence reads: CASSPLSATLFGNTEAFF. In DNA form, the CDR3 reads TGTGCCAGCAGCCCCCTTTCCGCTACGCTATTTGGGAACACTGAAGCTTTCTTT.

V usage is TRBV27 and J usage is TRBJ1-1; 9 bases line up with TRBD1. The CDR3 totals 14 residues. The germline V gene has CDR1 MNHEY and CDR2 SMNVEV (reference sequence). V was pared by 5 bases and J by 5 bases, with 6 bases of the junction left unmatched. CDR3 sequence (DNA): TGTGCCAGCAGTCCCGGGACAGGGTGGACTGAAGCTTTCTTT. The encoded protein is CASSPGTGWTEAFF.

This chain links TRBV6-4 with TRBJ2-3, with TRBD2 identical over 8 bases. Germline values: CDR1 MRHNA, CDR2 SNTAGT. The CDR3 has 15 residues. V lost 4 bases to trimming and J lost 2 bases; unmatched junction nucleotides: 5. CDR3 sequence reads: CASSASGSPTDTQYF. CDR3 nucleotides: TGTGCCAGCAGTGCGAGCGGGAGCCCCACAGATACGCAGTATTTT.

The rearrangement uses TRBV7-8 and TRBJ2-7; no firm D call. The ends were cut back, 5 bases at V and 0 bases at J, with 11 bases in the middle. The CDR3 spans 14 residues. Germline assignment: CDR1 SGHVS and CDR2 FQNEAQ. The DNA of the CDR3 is TGTGCCAGCAGCCGCGCAGGATCCTCCTACGAGCAGTACTTC. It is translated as CASSRAGSSYEQYF.

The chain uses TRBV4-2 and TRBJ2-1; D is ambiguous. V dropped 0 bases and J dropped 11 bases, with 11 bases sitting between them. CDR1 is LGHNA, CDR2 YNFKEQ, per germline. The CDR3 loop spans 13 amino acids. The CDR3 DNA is TGTGCCAGCAGCCAAGATTGGCGGAACAAGCAGTTCTTC. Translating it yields CASSQDWRNKQFF.

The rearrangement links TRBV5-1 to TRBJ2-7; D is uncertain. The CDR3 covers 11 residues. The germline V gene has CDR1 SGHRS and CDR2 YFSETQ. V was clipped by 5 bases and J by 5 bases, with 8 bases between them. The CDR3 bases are TGCGCCAGCAGGCAGGACCACGAGCAGTACTTC. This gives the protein CASRQDHEQYF.

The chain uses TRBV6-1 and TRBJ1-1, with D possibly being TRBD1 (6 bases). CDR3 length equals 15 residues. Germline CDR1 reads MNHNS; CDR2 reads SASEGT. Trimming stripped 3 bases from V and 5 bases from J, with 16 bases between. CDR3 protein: CASSDWGRARTEAFF. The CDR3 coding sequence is TGTGCCAGCAGTGATTGGGGGCGCGCGAGAACTGAAGCTTTCTTT.

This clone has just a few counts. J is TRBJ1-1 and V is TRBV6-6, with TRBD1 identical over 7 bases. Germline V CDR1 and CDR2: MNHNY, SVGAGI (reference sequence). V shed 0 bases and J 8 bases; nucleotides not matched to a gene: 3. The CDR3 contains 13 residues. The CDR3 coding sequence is TGTGCCAGCAGTTACTCGGGGGGACAGGAAGCTTTCTTT. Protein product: CASSYSGGQEAFF.

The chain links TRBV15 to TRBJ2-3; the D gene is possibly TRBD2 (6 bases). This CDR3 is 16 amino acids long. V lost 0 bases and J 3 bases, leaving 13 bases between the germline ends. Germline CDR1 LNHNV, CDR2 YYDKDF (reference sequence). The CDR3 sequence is CATSRDWRGETDTQYF. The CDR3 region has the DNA TGTGCCACCAGCAGAGATTGGAGGGGAGAAACAGATACGCAGTATTTT.

DNA for the CDR3: TGCGCCAGTAGAGGACGCGAGGGTGAAAAACTGTTTTTT. Residues: CASRGREGEKLFF. This rearrangement joins TRBV5-1 to TRBJ1-4, with no clear D. V lost 8 bases and J lost 7, with 15 bases in between. The CDR3 extends over 13 amino acids. CDR1 is SGHRS and CDR2 is YFSETQ in the germline V gene. The complete variable domain, with remaining parts taken from reference TRBV5-1 and TRBJ1-4, reads KAGVTQTPRYLIKTRGQQVTLSCSPISGHRSVSWYQQTPGQGLQFLFEYFSETQRNKGNFPGRFSGRQFSNSRSEMNVSTLELGDSALYLCASRGREGEKLFFGSGTQLSVL.

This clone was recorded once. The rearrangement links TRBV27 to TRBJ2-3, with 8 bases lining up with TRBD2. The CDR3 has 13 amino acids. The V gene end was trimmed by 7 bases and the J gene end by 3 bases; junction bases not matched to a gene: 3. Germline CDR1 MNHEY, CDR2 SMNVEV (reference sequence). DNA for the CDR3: TGTGCCAGCACCTTAGCGGGAACAGATACGCAGTATTTT. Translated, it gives CASTLAGTDTQYF.

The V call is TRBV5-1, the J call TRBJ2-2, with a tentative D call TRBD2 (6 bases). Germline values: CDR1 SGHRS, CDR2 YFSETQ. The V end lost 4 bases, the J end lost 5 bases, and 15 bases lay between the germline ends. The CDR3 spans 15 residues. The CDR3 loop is CASSPMEGRTGELFF. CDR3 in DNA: TGCGCCAGCAGCCCGATGGAGGGGCGGACCGGGGAGCTGTTTTTT.

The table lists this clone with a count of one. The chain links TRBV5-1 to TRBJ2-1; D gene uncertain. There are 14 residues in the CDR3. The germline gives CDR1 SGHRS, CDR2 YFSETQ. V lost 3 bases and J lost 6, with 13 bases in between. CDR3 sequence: CASSYPPALNEQFF. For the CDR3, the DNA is TGCGCCAGCAGCTACCCTCCGGCGCTCAATGAGCAGTTCTTC.

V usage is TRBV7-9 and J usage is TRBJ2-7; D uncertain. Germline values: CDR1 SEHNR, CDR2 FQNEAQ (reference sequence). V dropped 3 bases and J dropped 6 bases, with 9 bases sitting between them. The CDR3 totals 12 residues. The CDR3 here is CASSFAGTEQYF. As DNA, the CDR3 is TGTGCCAGCAGCTTCGCAGGAACCGAGCAGTACTTC.

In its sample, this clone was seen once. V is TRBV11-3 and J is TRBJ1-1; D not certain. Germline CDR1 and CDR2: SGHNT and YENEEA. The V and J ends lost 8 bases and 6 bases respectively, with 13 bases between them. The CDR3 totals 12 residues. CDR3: CASGKGRPEAFF. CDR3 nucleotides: TGTGCCAGCGGAAAAGGTAGGCCTGAAGCTTTCTTT.

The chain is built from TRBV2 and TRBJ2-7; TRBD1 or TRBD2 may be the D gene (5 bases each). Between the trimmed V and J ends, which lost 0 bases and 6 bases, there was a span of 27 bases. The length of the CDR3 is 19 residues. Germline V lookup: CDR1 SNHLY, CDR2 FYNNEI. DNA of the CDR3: TGTGCCAGCAGTGAAGCGTCCCTCAGAGGGGAGAAGATTGTATCCGAGCAGTACTTC. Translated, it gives CASSEASLRGEKIVSEQYF.